Below, 29 T cell receptor beta chains from the same sample are listed, as sequenced in a study of blood T cell repertoires in COVID-19. Clones were sequenced by immunoSEQ multiplex PCR, and TCRdb holds only the in-frame ones, with some missing. The data show tens of thousands of clones, more than 70% seen once. Material: peripheral blood. Receptors were obtained from a man aged 70-80 years with acute or convalescent COVID-19.

V is TRBV7-2 and J is TRBJ1-1, with 7 bases matching TRBD1. The CDR3 has 14 residues. CDR1 is SGHTA and CDR2 is FQGNSA in the germline V gene. With V trimmed by 3 bases and J by 4 bases, 5 bases remained unmatched. Written as DNA, the CDR3 is TGTGCCAGCAGCTTCGACAGGGTGGCCACTGAAGCTTTCTTT. Its protein is CASSFDRVATEAFF.

This chain links TRBV6-5 with TRBJ1-1, with D unclear. This CDR3 comprises 14 residues. V lost 2 bases, J lost 1 base, and 8 bases lay in between. Per germline, CDR1 MNHEY and CDR2 SVGAGI. In DNA form, the CDR3 reads TGTGCCAGCAGTTACCGTGGAGGGAACACTGAAGCTTTCTTT. Amino acids: CASSYRGGNTEAFF.

J is TRBJ1-2 and V is TRBV9; TRBD1 agrees at 7 bases. Germline V gene lookup returns CDR1 SGDLS and CDR2 YYNGEE. CDR3 length: 14 residues. The trim removed 3 bases at V and 6 bases at J, leaving 8 bases unmatched. CDR3 DNA sequence: TGTGCCAGCAGCGGATCACAGGGGATTAATGGCTACACCTTC. Translation: CASSGSQGINGYTF.

This clone occurred a few times. The chain couples TRBV4-2 to TRBJ1-1; D possibly corresponds to TRBD1 (5 bases). The CDR3 covers 13 residues. V lost 5 bases to trimming and J lost 0 bases, with 7 bases between them. Germline V lookup: CDR1 LGHNA, CDR2 YNFKEQ. The CDR3 region is CASSVRVNTEAFF. As DNA, the CDR3 is TGTGCCAGCAGCGTCAGGGTGAACACTGAAGCTTTCTTT.

The CDR3 sequence is CASSMHRTGTSGYGGTDTQYF. The CDR3, as DNA: TGTGCCAGCAGCATGCACCGAACCGGGACTAGCGGGTATGGGGGCACAGATACGCAGTATTTT. The gene calls are TRBV21-1 and TRBJ2-3; the D call of TRBD2 is as the table states it, not checked on the DNA. TRBV21-1 is shown as a pseudogene. This CDR3 has 21 amino acids.

V and J are TRBV6-2 or TRBV6-3 and TRBJ1-2; D may be TRBD1 (6 bases). The CDR3 consists of 13 residues. Trimming took off 6 bases at V and 5 bases at J, with 13 bases between the two ends. The germline gives CDR1 MNHEY, CDR2 SVGEGT. The CDR3: CASSTGQKYGYTF. DNA of the CDR3: TGTGCCAGCAGCACCGGACAGAAGTATGGCTACACCTTC.

This rearrangement joins TRBV14 to TRBJ2-1; D remains unclear. Trimming cost V 1 base and J 4 bases, with 5 bases left between them. Germline loops: CDR1 SGHDN, CDR2 FVKESK. The CDR3 is 13 residues long. The CDR3 loop reads CASSQVRYNEQFF. For the CDR3, the DNA is TGTGCCAGCAGCCAAGTTCGTTACAATGAGCAGTTCTTC.

The V gene is TRBV20-1, the J gene TRBJ2-7; 10 positions agree with TRBD1. The junction had 10 bases not matched to a gene; V was cut back by 6 bases and J by 2 bases. The germline V gene encodes CDR1 DFQATT and CDR2 SNEGSKA (reference sequence). The CDR3 spans 15 residues. This CDR3 reads CSASRGQGPAYEQYF. The CDR3 DNA reads as TGCAGTGCCAGTCGGGGACAGGGGCCTGCCTACGAGCAGTACTTC.

The gene calls are TRBV18 and TRBJ1-4, with 8 bases identical to TRBD1. The trim removed 6 bases at V and 8 bases at J, leaving 5 bases unmatched. This CDR3 spans 13 amino acids. Per germline, CDR1 KGHSH and CDR2 LQKENI. CDR3 sequence: CASSLDRGEKLFF. The CDR3 region has the DNA TGTGCCAGCTCCCTTGACAGGGGCGAAAAACTGTTTTTT.

The rearrangement joins TRBV5-8 to TRBJ2-7, with D perhaps TRBD1 (6 bases). This CDR3 contains 14 residues. CDR1 is SGHTS, CDR2 YDEGEE, per germline. Trimming took off 7 bases at V and 4 bases at J, with 18 bases between the two ends. The CDR3 loop is CASGTWDKRYEQYF. The DNA for the CDR3 is TGTGCCAGCGGAACATGGGACAAGCGATACGAGCAGTACTTC.

This chain uses TRBV5-8 with TRBJ1-5, with D unresolved. The CDR3 covers 17 residues. The V end was cut by 4 bases, the J end by 0 bases, with 17 bases between. The germline gives CDR1 SGHTS, CDR2 YDEGEE. This chain's CDR3 is CASSRHGSAYSNQPQHF. Written as DNA, the CDR3 is TGTGCCAGCAGCCGTCACGGGAGCGCTTATAGCAATCAGCCCCAGCATTTT.

The chain couples TRBV5-8 to TRBJ2-2; 9 nucleotides match TRBD1. The CDR3 spans 16 residues. J was trimmed by 0 bases and V by 6 bases; bases with no gene match: 6. Germline CDR1 reads SGHTS; CDR2 reads YDEGEE. The CDR3 spells CASTRGTGTNTGELFF. In DNA form, the CDR3 reads TGTGCCAGCACCAGGGGGACAGGGACGAACACCGGGGAGCTGTTTTTT.

This chain connects TRBV18 to TRBJ2-7; 7 bases match TRBD1. Looked up from germline, CDR1 is KGHSH and CDR2 is LQKENI. The CDR3 runs to 17 residues. The V segment lost 6 bases and the J segment 0 bases; nucleotides outside the gene matches: 14. The DNA of the CDR3 is TGTGCCAGCTCTGCCGTTTCCGGGACAGCGGTCTCCTACGAGCAGTACTTC. Residues: CASSAVSGTAVSYEQYF.

The gene calls are TRBV28 and TRBJ2-7, with 9 nucleotides matching TRBD1. Germline CDR1 MDHEN, CDR2 SYDVKM. The CDR3 totals 15 residues. The V segment lost 3 bases and the J segment 4 bases; nucleotides outside the gene matches: 7. CDR3 bases: TGTGCCAGCAGTTTCCGCGGGACAGGGAAGTACGAGCAGTACTTC. Its protein is CASSFRGTGKYEQYF.

The rearrangement joins TRBV2 to TRBJ2-2; D gene uncertain. Trimming shortened V by 4 bases and J by 5 bases, and 14 bases separated the two germline ends. Germline CDR1 is SNHLY and CDR2 is FYNNEI. CDR3 length equals 15 residues. The CDR3 region is CASSAVPTGTGELFF. In DNA form, the CDR3 reads TGTGCCAGCAGTGCGGTACCGACGGGTACCGGGGAGCTGTTTTTT.

The CDR3 region has the DNA TGTGCCAGCAGCTTCGCGACAGGTCGGCCAGATACGCAGTATTTT. This gives the protein CASSFATGRPDTQYF. The rearrangement uses TRBV7-2 and TRBJ2-3; D is possibly TRBD1 (6 bases). The CDR3 totals 15 residues. Trimming left V 3 bases short and J 4 bases short, with 14 bases between. Germline V gene data show CDR1 as SGHTA and CDR2 as FQGNSA.

CDR3 sequence reads: CASRLEWGISSYNSPLHF. The CDR3 DNA reads as TGTGCAAGTCGCTTAGAGTGGGGCATTAGCTCCTATAATTCACCCCTCCACTTT. The V call is TRBV12-2, the J call TRBJ1-6; TRBD1 is taken as the D call from the table, unchecked against the DNA. TRBV12-2 is a pseudogene segment. This CDR3 has 18 residues.

The V and J genes are TRBV7-2 and TRBJ2-7, with 10 positions matching TRBD1. This CDR3 has 14 residues. Trimming took 5 bases from V and 5 from J; bases not matched to a gene: 6. Looked up from germline, CDR1 is SGHTA and CDR2 is FQGNSA. The CDR3 is CASSVTGGWDEQYF. Written as DNA, the CDR3 is TGTGCCAGCAGCGTGACAGGGGGCTGGGACGAGCAGTACTTC.

V is TRBV7-2 and J is TRBJ2-5; TRBD2 agrees at 12 bases. V gave up 5 bases and J gave up 5 bases; unmatched junction bases: 6. Germline V gene data show CDR1 as SGHTA and CDR2 as FQGNSA. The CDR3 is 15 residues long. CDR3 amino acids: CASSPGLAGSETQYF. In nucleotides, the CDR3 is TGTGCCAGCAGCCCGGGACTAGCGGGCTCCGAGACCCAGTACTTC.

The chain links TRBV27 to TRBJ2-7; tentatively, D is TRBD1 (6 bases). This CDR3 is 11 amino acids long. Trimming shortened V by 7 bases and J by 9 bases, and 13 bases separated the two germline ends. In germline, CDR1 is MNHEY, CDR2 SMNVEV (reference sequence). The CDR3 DNA is TGTGCCAGCAAAGGGGGAATGGTGCAGTACTTC. It specifies CASKGGMVQYF.

In this sample, this clone turned up once. The V and J genes are TRBV7-3 and TRBJ2-3; 7 bases are shared with TRBD2. Trimming at V came to 3 bases and at J to 6 bases, leaving 9 bases not matched to a gene. Germline CDR1 reads SGHTA; CDR2 reads FQGTGA. This CDR3 comprises 15 residues. This chain's CDR3 is CASSFLAGAEDTQYF. As DNA, the CDR3 is TGTGCCAGCAGCTTCTTAGCGGGTGCAGAGGATACGCAGTATTTT.

The V and J genes are TRBV15 and TRBJ1-1; tentative D call: TRBD1 (6 bases). The CDR3 totals 13 residues. Trimming pared 1 base from V and 4 bases from J, leaving 7 bases between. The germline V gene has CDR1 LNHNV and CDR2 YYDKDF (reference sequence). CDR3 nucleotides: TGTGCCACCAGCAGAGGAGGGGGCACTGAAGCTTTCTTT. Its protein is CATSRGGGTEAFF.

The chain has TRBV15 and TRBJ1-2; 9 bases match TRBD1. The J segment lost 6 bases and the V segment lost 3 bases, leaving 11 bases of the junction unmatched. The CDR3 consists of 16 residues. The germline V gene has CDR1 LNHNV and CDR2 YYDKDF (reference sequence). CDR3: CATSRYSARTGDGYTF. The CDR3 DNA follows: TGTGCCACCAGCAGGTATTCTGCCCGGACAGGGGATGGCTACACCTTC.

V gene TRBV7-3 combines with J gene TRBJ2-7; a weak D match, TRBD2 (5 bases). V was pared by 5 bases and J by 3 bases, with 14 bases between. The CDR3 consists of 14 residues. The germline gives CDR1 SGHTA, CDR2 FQGTGA. CDR3 sequence: CASSLFAGSYEQYF. CDR3 coding DNA: TGTGCCAGCAGCCTCTTCGCGGGTAGCTACGAGCAGTACTTC.

The CDR3 sequence is CASSDRGRGYTF. Here the CDR3 DNA reads TGTGCCAGCAGCGACAGGGGACGCGGCTACACCTTC. The chain uses TRBV6-2 or TRBV6-3 and TRBJ1-2; 8 bases agree with TRBD1. With V trimmed by 6 bases and J by 8 bases, 5 bases remained unmatched. The CDR3 is 12 residues long. The germline V gene has CDR1 MNHEY and CDR2 SVGEGT.

This chain links TRBV10-3 with TRBJ2-7, with 11 bases fitting TRBD1. With 0 bases clipped from V and 1 base from J, the junction kept 8 bases outside the gene matches. CDR3 length: 18 amino acids. Germline V gene lookup returns CDR1 ENHRY and CDR2 SYGVKD. The CDR3 DNA sequence: TGTGCCATCAGTGAGTCTTCGGGACAGGGGGGAAAATCCTACGAGCAGTACTTC. This codes for CAISESSGQGGKSYEQYF.

The chain combines TRBV5-1 with TRBJ1-1; D is unresolved. Trimming left V 4 bases short and J 0 bases short, with 13 bases between. Germline CDR1 and CDR2: SGHRS and YFSETQ. This CDR3 is 15 amino acids long. The CDR3 sequence is CASSKSTFMNTEAFF. The CDR3 DNA follows: TGCGCCAGCAGCAAGTCGACATTCATGAACACTGAAGCTTTCTTT.

V gene TRBV7-9 combines with J gene TRBJ2-1, with no clear D. CDR3 length equals 16 residues. The germline gives CDR1 SEHNR, CDR2 FQNEAQ (reference sequence). Trimming cost V 0 bases and J 5 bases, with 14 bases left between them. The CDR3 DNA reads TGTGCCAGCAGCTTAGCGCTGTTTCACAGCCACAATGAGCAGTTCTTC. Its translation is CASSLALFHSHNEQFF. The full variable domain, with the rest looked up from reference TRBV7-9 and TRBJ2-1, is DTGVSQNPRHKITKRGQNVTFRCDPISEHNRLYWYRQTLGQGPEFLTYFQNEAQLEKSRLLSDRFSAERPKGSFSTLEIQRTEQGDSAMYLCASSLALFHSHNEQFFGPGTRLTVL.

This sequence joins TRBV5-6 and TRBJ1-2, with 9 bases fitting TRBD1. The CDR3 has 14 amino acids. CDR1 is SGHDT and CDR2 is YYEEEE in the germline V gene. With V trimmed by 4 bases and J by 7 bases, 8 bases remained unmatched. The CDR3 spells CASSPRDRVFGYTF. The CDR3 DNA sequence: TGTGCCAGCAGCCCCCGGGACAGGGTTTTTGGCTACACCTTC.